The 7 T cell receptor beta chains below come from one sample, sequenced in a study of blood T cell repertoires in COVID-19. Profiled with immunoSEQ multiplex PCR; TCRdb holds only in-frame clones, not every one. The table shows some 410,000 clones, with approximately 90% occurring only once. The sample was PBMCs or T cells enriched from blood (not recorded which). These receptors all come from a woman in her twenties or thirties with acute COVID-19.

The rearrangement links TRBV29-1 to TRBJ1-2; 7 nucleotides line up with TRBD1. The CDR3 is 10 amino acids. In germline, CDR1 is SQVTM, CDR2 ANQGSEA. Trimming at V came to 3 bases and at J to 14 bases, leaving 6 bases not matched to a gene. Here the CDR3 reads CSVDIRGQTF. The CDR3 DNA follows: TGCAGCGTTGATATTAGGGGGCAGACCTTC.

The rearrangement uses TRBV9 and TRBJ1-1; 9 nucleotides match TRBD1. CDR3 length: 14 residues. The germline CDR1 and CDR2 sequences are SGDLS and YYNGEE. The V and J ends lost 4 bases and 5 bases, in that order; junction bases with no gene match: 6. CDR3 DNA sequence: TGTGCCAGCAGCAGCGGGACAGGGCTAACTGAAGCTTTCTTT. It is translated as CASSSGTGLTEAFF. Filled out from reference TRBV9 and TRBJ1-1, the complete variable domain reads DSGVTQTPKHLITATGQRVTLRCSPRSGDLSVYWYQQSLDQGLQFLIQYYNGEERAKGNILERFSAQQFPDLHSELNLSSLELGDSALYFCASSSGTGLTEAFFGQGTRLTVV.

The rearrangement links TRBV27 to TRBJ1-1; no firm D call. CDR3 length: 17 residues. V lost 2 bases and J 7 bases, leaving 23 bases between the germline ends. CDR1 is MNHEY, CDR2 SMNVEV, per germline (reference sequence). The DNA of the CDR3 is TGTGCCAGCAGTTTAAGCGGTGTGCGGGGTGTAACGCGTGAAGCTTTCTTT. It codes for CASSLSGVRGVTREAFF.

V is TRBV4-3 and J is TRBJ2-7; a weak D match, TRBD2 (7 bases). Looked up from germline, CDR1 is LGHNA and CDR2 is YSLEER. This CDR3 contains 15 residues. V lost 3 bases and J lost 2, with 14 bases in between. The CDR3 DNA reads as TGCGCCAGCAGCCAGCAAGGGGGGGGGACCTACGAGCAGTACTTC. Protein: CASSQQGGGTYEQYF.

This clone was seen many times. The rearrangement links TRBV13 to TRBJ2-7; TRBD1 aligns across 10 bases. The germline V gene has CDR1 PRHDT and CDR2 FYEKMQ (reference sequence). V shed 5 bases, J shed 2 bases, and the junction held 3 bases outside the gene matches. The CDR3 has 14 residues. The CDR3, as DNA: TGTGCCAGCAGCCAGGGACAGGGGCCCTACGAGCAGTACTTC. Protein sequence: CASSQGQGPYEQYF.

This chain joins TRBV19 and TRBJ1-6, with a weak D call TRBD1 (6 bases). Between the trimmed V and J ends, which lost 8 bases and 5 bases, there was a span of 13 bases. The CDR3 sequence is 14 residues long. CDR1 is LNHDA and CDR2 is SQIVND in the germline V gene (reference sequence). The CDR3 region has the DNA TGTGCCAGTGAATCTTGGACAGATAATTCACCCCTCCACTTT. It codes for CASESWTDNSPLHF.

This clone was seen more than once but under ten times. The J gene is TRBJ2-1, the V gene TRBV5-1; D gene unclear. V gave up 0 bases and J gave up 10 bases, with 14 bases separating them. The germline V gene encodes CDR1 SGHRS and CDR2 YFSETQ. The CDR3 has 14 residues. CDR3: CASSLEQPYAEQFF. CDR3 nucleotide sequence: TGCGCCAGCAGCTTGGAACAGCCCTACGCGGAGCAGTTCTTC.